This T cell receptor beta chain was recorded in a study of identical twins. With 9 bases removed from V and 9 bases from J, the gap between germline ends came to 12 bases. The CDR3 covers 11 residues. Broader study findings: Among beta out-of-frame sequences, excess sharing between twins appeared weaker. One should note that invariant MAIT and iNKT cells could partly confound zero-insertion analyses.

A universal primer binding site was introduced by template switching. The final cDNA contained unique molecular identifiers. TCRdb analysed the 5' RACE reads with MiXCR anew, one entry per CDR3 protein. The data hold more than 650,000 distinct CDR3 sequences, with around 6% observed a single time. This clonotype was recorded many times. The antigen remains undetermined. Input material: naive T cells sorted from blood. The clonotype comes from a man younger than 30 in good health. This rearrangement joins TRBV12-3 or TRBV12-4 to TRBJ2-1, with D hard to call. The CDR3: CASQITGEQFF. The CDR3 nucleotides read TGTGCCAGTCAGATCACCGGTGAGCAGTTCTTC.